What follows are 27 T cell receptor beta chains derived from one specimen sequenced in a study of beta chain features in type 1 diabetes. Findings and caveats of the study: Shortening that was moderate but significant affected the TCRB CDR3s of Type 1 diabetes patients in all four CD4+ subsets.

Investigators reverse transcribed all isolated RNA, so they sequenced expressed TCRB transcripts. Method: immunoSEQ multiplex PCR; TCRdb's copy keeps in-frame clones and lacks some. The profile shows fewer than 110,000 clones, 25% to 35% of them singletons. Antigens of these TCRs are unknown. The specimen sequenced was central memory CD4+ T cells from blood. These receptors were collected from a woman aged 18-30 years with type 1 diabetes.

This sequence joins TRBV5-4 and TRBJ2-1; 8 bases agree with TRBD2. V dropped 1 base and J dropped 2; count of bases not matched to a gene: 5. This CDR3 has 16 amino acids. In germline, CDR1 is SGHNT, CDR2 YYREEE (reference sequence). The CDR3 DNA follows: TGTGCCAGCAGCTTGTCTGCAGCGGGAGCCTACAATGAGCAGTTCTTC. The encoded protein is CASSLSAAGAYNEQFF.

V gene TRBV19 combines with J gene TRBJ2-3; possible D gene TRBD2, 6 bases. Germline V CDR1 and CDR2: LNHDA, SQIVND (reference sequence). V gave up 5 bases and J gave up 2 bases, with 17 bases separating them. The CDR3 has 16 amino acids. The CDR3 DNA reads TGTGCCAGTAGTCGAGGTGGGGGGACGCCCACAGATACGCAGTATTTT. Translated, it gives CASSRGGGTPTDTQYF.

In its sample, this clone was seen a few times. The V gene is TRBV10-2, the J gene TRBJ2-1, with no clear D. Germline CDR1 WSHSY, CDR2 SAAADI. This CDR3 comprises 11 residues. V shed 4 bases and J shed 7 bases, with 5 bases lying between them. The CDR3 is CASSALNEQFF. CDR3 sequence (DNA): TGCGCCAGCAGTGCCCTGAATGAGCAGTTCTTC.

A few counts support this clone. The chain combines TRBV11-3 with TRBJ2-1; 11 positions agree with TRBD2. Germline CDR1 SGHNT, CDR2 YENEEA. This CDR3 region has 17 residues. After removal of 0 bases from V and 7 bases from J, the junction contained 8 bases not matched to a gene. CDR3 protein: CASSLDGASGRRNEQFF. CDR3 sequence (DNA): TGTGCCAGCAGCTTAGACGGGGCTAGCGGGAGGAGGAATGAGCAGTTCTTC. The full variable domain, its missing parts supplied by reference TRBV11-3 and TRBJ2-1, is EAGVVQSPRYKIIEKKQPVAFWCNPISGHNTLYWYLQNLGQGPELLIRYENEEAVDDSQLPKDRFSAERLKGVDSTLKIQPAELGDSAVYLCASSLDGASGRRNEQFFGPGTRLTVL.

This chain links TRBV2 with TRBJ1-1; 9 bases are a match to TRBD1. Germline V CDR1 and CDR2: SNHLY, FYNNEI. V lost 4 bases, J lost 5 bases, and 5 bases stayed unmatched. The CDR3 spans 14 residues. The CDR3 bases are TGTGCCAGCAGTGGATACAGGGGGCTGACTGAAGCTTTCTTT. Translation: CASSGYRGLTEAFF.

The rearrangement uses TRBV7-3 and TRBJ2-2; no clear D. The germline V and J ends were trimmed by 2 bases and 0 bases, with 10 bases remaining between them. CDR1 and CDR2 (germline): SGHTA, FQGTGA. The CDR3 is made up of 16 amino acids. CDR3 loop: CASSLLDRANTGELFF. The CDR3 bases are TGTGCCAGCAGCTTACTAGACCGCGCGAACACCGGGGAGCTGTTTTTT.

V gene TRBV4-3 combines with J gene TRBJ1-1; 7 bases are a match to TRBD1. The length of the CDR3 is 14 residues. The germline gives CDR1 LGHNA, CDR2 YSLEER. V lost 4 bases and J lost 2; bases outside the gene matches: 4. Here the CDR3 DNA reads TGCGCCAGCAGCCGTGACAGGGCCAACACTGAAGCTTTCTTT. It specifies CASSRDRANTEAFF.

V and J are TRBV11-3 and TRBJ2-1, with 8 bases lining up with TRBD2. This CDR3 has 18 amino acids. Germline CDR1 is SGHNT and CDR2 is YENEEA. V gave up 0 bases and J gave up 3 bases; unmatched junction bases: 10. The CDR3 spells CASSLDLAGSPNYNEQFF. DNA for the CDR3: TGTGCCAGCAGCTTAGACTTAGCGGGATCGCCTAACTACAATGAGCAGTTCTTC.

In its sample, this clone was seen a few times. J is TRBJ2-5 and V is TRBV7-9; D is perhaps TRBD2 (6 bases). The CDR3 is 14 amino acids. Germline CDR1 reads SEHNR; CDR2 reads FQNEAQ (reference sequence). Trimming took off 5 bases at V and 2 bases at J, with 12 bases between the two ends. CDR3 region: CASSRDLGQETQYF. The CDR3, as DNA: TGTGCCAGCAGCCGGGACTTGGGGCAAGAGACCCAGTACTTC. Using reference TRBV7-9 and TRBJ2-5 for the parts outside the CDR3, the full variable domain is DTGVSQNPRHKITKRGQNVTFRCDPISEHNRLYWYRQTLGQGPEFLTYFQNEAQLEKSRLLSDRFSAERPKGSFSTLEIQRTEQGDSAMYLCASSRDLGQETQYFGPGTRLLVL.

The V and J genes are TRBV28 and TRBJ1-2; D remains unclear. In germline, CDR1 is MDHEN, CDR2 SYDVKM. V shed 7 bases and J shed 2 bases, with 14 bases lying between them. The CDR3 has 14 amino acids. The CDR3 nucleotides are TGTGCCAGCACCCGGGAGGGCTACAACTATGGCTACACCTTC. It codes for CASTREGYNYGYTF.

The rearrangement uses TRBV7-2 and TRBJ1-2; 7 bases are a match to TRBD1. CDR1 and CDR2 from the germline V gene are SGHTA and FQGNSA. The length of the CDR3 is 12 residues. After removal of 6 bases from V and 8 bases from J, the junction contained 6 bases not matched to a gene. Written as DNA, the CDR3 is TGTGCCAGCAGTACCCCGGACAGGGGCTACACCTTC. This sequence encodes CASSTPDRGYTF.

This clone has more than one count but fewer than ten. J is TRBJ1-4 and V is TRBV6-5; D is perhaps TRBD1 (6 bases). The CDR3 spans 15 residues. The germline gives CDR1 MNHEY, CDR2 SVGAGI. Trimming stripped 0 bases from V and 7 bases from J, with 12 bases between. This CDR3 is CASSYSTGLSEKLFF. The DNA of the CDR3 is TGTGCCAGCAGTTACTCCACAGGGCTGAGTGAAAAACTGTTTTTT.

This chain links TRBV6-5 with TRBJ1-2; unclear D gene. Trimming shortened V by 5 bases and J by 3 bases, and 7 bases separated the two germline ends. The CDR3 runs 12 residues. CDR1 and CDR2 from the germline V gene are MNHEY and SVGAGI. CDR3 sequence (DNA): TGTGCCAGCAGTGCTGGGCACTATGGCTACACCTTC. Protein product: CASSAGHYGYTF.

This clone was observed a few times. The chain uses TRBV20-1 and TRBJ1-1; TRBD1 matches at 8 bases. Trimming removed 1 base from V and 8 bases from J; junction bases left unmatched: 0. CDR3 length equals 11 residues. Looked up from germline, CDR1 is DFQATT and CDR2 is SNEGSKA (reference sequence). The CDR3 DNA follows: TGCAGTGCTAGAGGGACAGGGGAAGCTTTCTTT. Protein: CSARGTGEAFF.

V and J are TRBV2 and TRBJ2-2, with D perhaps TRBD1 (5 bases). The V end lost 2 bases, the J end lost 0 bases, and 10 bases lay between the germline ends. The germline gives CDR1 SNHLY, CDR2 FYNNEI. There are 16 residues in the CDR3. The CDR3 sequence is CASSERGIPNTGELFF. The CDR3 DNA follows: TGTGCCAGCAGTGAAAGGGGCATCCCGAACACCGGGGAGCTGTTTTTT.

This chain connects TRBV4-3 to TRBJ2-1, with TRBD2 matching over 7 bases. With V trimmed by 2 bases and J by 10 bases, 8 bases remained unmatched. The length of the CDR3 is 14 residues. Germline values: CDR1 LGHNA, CDR2 YSLEER. CDR3 bases: TGCGCCAGCAGCCAACTTATCCGGGAGGCCGAGCAGTTCTTC. Its protein product is CASSQLIREAEQFF.

This clone was observed a few times. The chain combines TRBV4-2 with TRBJ1-5; 8 bases line up with TRBD1. CDR1 is LGHNA and CDR2 is YNFKEQ in the germline V gene. Trimming removed 0 bases from V and 2 bases from J; junction bases left unmatched: 6. This CDR3 contains 17 residues. CDR3 DNA sequence: TGTGCCAGCAGCCAAGAGGTCATGGGACAGGGCAATCAGCCCCAGCATTTT. As protein: CASSQEVMGQGNQPQHF.

The J gene is TRBJ1-1, the V gene TRBV28; possibly TRBD1 for D (6 bases). Trimming took 5 bases from V and 2 from J, leaving 18 bases between them. The germline gives CDR1 MDHEN, CDR2 SYDVKM. There are 16 residues in the CDR3. CDR3 sequence (DNA): TGTGCCAGCAGTAGCTCCACGAGGGGGGGTAACACTGAAGCTTTCTTT. It yields the protein CASSSSTRGGNTEAFF.

The chain combines TRBV5-1 with TRBJ1-2; D unresolved. The CDR3 totals 14 residues. V gave up 3 bases and J gave up 7 bases, with 16 bases separating them. CDR1 and CDR2 from the germline V gene are SGHRS and YFSETQ. In DNA form, the CDR3 reads TGCGCCAGCAGCTCAAACCCGGCCGAGGGTGGCTACACCTTC. Protein product: CASSSNPAEGGYTF.

CDR3 sequence: CASSLGLGTEADTQYF. CDR3 sequence (DNA): TGTGCCAGCAGCTTAGGGCTCGGGACAGAGGCAGATACGCAGTATTTT. V and J are TRBV7-2 and TRBJ2-3; 7 bases agree with TRBD1. The CDR3 is 16 residues long. With 1 base clipped from V and 4 bases from J, the junction kept 8 bases outside the gene matches. Germline V gene data show CDR1 as SGHTA and CDR2 as FQGNSA.

This rearrangement joins TRBV6-5 to TRBJ1-2; D call uncertain. The CDR3 extends over 14 amino acids. Trimming cost V 0 bases and J 8 bases, with 13 bases left between them. Germline loops: CDR1 MNHEY, CDR2 SVGAGI. CDR3 DNA sequence: TGTGCCAGCAGTTACTCTTTATGGGCGCAGGGCTACACCTTC. Translation: CASSYSLWAQGYTF.

This clone has more than one count but fewer than ten. The chain is built from TRBV5-8 and TRBJ1-5; 9 bases line up with TRBD1. J lost 6 bases, V lost 4 bases, and 14 bases had no gene match. CDR1 is SGHTS and CDR2 is YDEGEE in the germline V gene. The CDR3 extends over 17 amino acids. CDR3: CASSLWTGDGSGQPQHF. The CDR3 bases are TGTGCCAGCAGCCTCTGGACAGGGGACGGTTCCGGTCAGCCCCAGCATTTT.

This chain connects TRBV10-3 to TRBJ2-7; 11 bases agree with TRBD1. The CDR3 length is 14 residues. The V gene end was trimmed by 4 bases and the J gene end by 5 bases; junction bases not matched to a gene: 4. CDR1 and CDR2 from the germline V gene are ENHRY and SYGVKD. The CDR3 DNA follows: TGTGCCATCAGTGGGACAGGGGGCTCGAACGAGCAGTACTTC. Amino acid sequence: CAISGTGGSNEQYF.

This chain joins TRBV18 and TRBJ2-7; maybe TRBD1 (5 bases). The CDR3 extends over 14 amino acids. V was clipped by 3 bases and J by 4 bases, with 13 bases between them. Per germline, CDR1 KGHSH and CDR2 LQKENI. CDR3 loop: CASSPGRQSYEQYF. The CDR3 region has the DNA TGTGCCAGCTCACCGGGGCGACAGAGTTACGAGCAGTACTTC.

The CDR3 loop reads CASMEDYSGNTIYF. CDR3 bases: TGCGCCAGCATGGAGGATTACTCTGGAAACACCATATATTTT. V gene TRBV10-1 combines with J gene TRBJ1-3; D gene unclear. Germline V gives CDR1 WNHNN, CDR2 SYGVQD (reference sequence). V was pared by 7 bases and J by 0 bases, with 10 bases between. This CDR3 has 14 residues.

This chain joins TRBV28 and TRBJ2-2, with a possible D match to TRBD1 (5 bases). Trimming pared 6 bases from V and 0 bases from J, leaving 14 bases between. In germline, CDR1 is MDHEN, CDR2 SYDVKM. CDR3 size: 16 residues. CDR3 nucleotides: TGTGCCAGCAGCAAACTACACAGGTCGAACACCGGGGAGCTGTTTTTT. Its translation: CASSKLHRSNTGELFF.

This clone was counted a few times. The chain is built from TRBV6-6 and TRBJ2-2, with TRBD1 as a possible D gene (5 bases). The germline V gene encodes CDR1 MNHNY and CDR2 SVGAGI (reference sequence). This CDR3 has 14 amino acids. With 8 bases removed from V and 5 bases from J, the gap between germline ends came to 15 bases. The CDR3 coding sequence is TGTGCCAGCCGACGACAGCCTGAGACCGGGGAGCTGTTTTTT. It specifies CASRRQPETGELFF.